The 14 T cell receptor beta chains below were found in one sample sequenced in a study of T-cell memory formation after mild COVID-19 (dated by TCRdb to 2020 to 2023). The method was 5' RACE. The instrument given in TCRdb is Illumina NovaSeq 6000. TCRdb's own reprocessing of the public reads used fastp at Q25 and MiXCR and kept productive beta chains. Rows with one shared CDR3 protein collapse into an entry with the most common genes and DNA. In all, the sample holds about 340,000 distinct CDR3 sequences, and over 10% of those were seen once. Jointly, the top ten make up about 21% of the sample. The material sequenced was PBMCs or a T cell subset sorted from them (not recorded which). The receptors shown here come from a man aged 18 to 30 who had mild COVID-19 (a few samples of this study predate the infection). The sample titles of this study are shuffled in the database, so cell type and time point are left out; the donor was told from shared clones.

This clonotype was picked up many times. The genes are TRBV18 and TRBJ2-5; D call uncertain. Germline lookup yields CDR1 KGHSH and CDR2 LQKENI. The V end lost 8 bases, the J end lost 2 bases, and 15 bases lay between the germline ends. This CDR3 contains 14 residues. The CDR3 protein is CASSPPGRQETQYF. The CDR3 DNA reads TGTGCCAGCAGTCCTCCTGGAAGGCAAGAGACCCAGTACTTC.

In this sample, this clonotype turned up many times. The chain is built from TRBV27 and TRBJ2-2; 7 bases match TRBD1. This CDR3 spans 17 amino acids. The germline V gene encodes CDR1 MNHEY and CDR2 SMNVEV (reference sequence). Trimming cost V 5 bases and J 2 bases; bases outside gene matches: 11. The CDR3 coding sequence is TGTGCCAGCAGTACGAGGGACAGCGGAACTAACACCGGGGAGCTGTTTTTT. It is translated as CASSTRDSGTNTGELFF.

The chain joins TRBV20-1 to TRBJ2-7; 8 bases fit TRBD1. This CDR3 is 13 amino acids long. The V gene end was trimmed by 3 bases and the J gene end by 2 bases; junction bases not matched to a gene: 3. The germline V gene encodes CDR1 DFQATT and CDR2 SNEGSKA (reference sequence). The CDR3 DNA reads TGCAGTGCTAGCCCCAGGGGGCCCTACGAGCAGTACGTC. Translating it yields CSASPRGPYEQYV.

This clonotype has ten or more counts. The rearrangement uses TRBV27 and TRBJ1-6; D is undetermined. Trimming pared 2 bases from V and 12 bases from J, leaving 11 bases between. Per the germline V gene, CDR1 is MNHEY and CDR2 is SMNVEV (reference sequence). The CDR3 has 13 residues. For the CDR3, the DNA is TGTGCCAGCAGTTTAACTACGGGCGTACCCCTCCACTTT. Translation: CASSLTTGVPLHF.

This rearrangement joins TRBV7-8 to TRBJ1-2; 9 bases map to TRBD1. Germline trimming cut 3 bases from V and 4 bases from J; bases unmatched to any gene: 6. CDR3 size: 15 residues. The V gene's germline CDR1 is SGHVS and CDR2 FQNEAQ. Written as DNA, the CDR3 is TGTGCCAGCAGCTTGACAGGGGGGCTGCCCTATGGCTACACCTTC. Translation gives CASSLTGGLPYGYTF.

This clonotype was detected many times. The chain has TRBV6-6 and TRBJ1-1; unclear D gene. This CDR3 is 12 amino acids long. The germline V gene encodes CDR1 MNHNY and CDR2 SVGAGI (reference sequence). Trimming pared 10 bases from V and 3 bases from J, leaving 12 bases between. CDR3 sequence: CATGRGYTEAFF. The CDR3 nucleotides are TGTGCCACCGGGCGGGGATACACTGAAGCTTTCTTT.

This clonotype showed up just a few times. The J gene is TRBJ2-1, the V gene TRBV4-3; possibly TRBD2 for D (5 bases). The CDR3 is 16 residues long. V gave up 0 bases and J gave up 1 base, with 10 bases separating them. CDR1 is LGHNA and CDR2 is YSLEER in the germline V gene. The CDR3 DNA reads as TGCGCCAGCAGCCAAGATAGAGGGTGGTCCTACAATGAGCAGTTCTTC. Translating it yields CASSQDRGWSYNEQFF.

V usage is TRBV2 and J usage is TRBJ1-1; D remains unclear. CDR3 length: 13 amino acids. Germline loops: CDR1 SNHLY, CDR2 FYNNEI. Trimming cost V 3 bases and J 5 bases, with 10 bases left between them. The CDR3 region is CASSDRLKTEAFF. The CDR3 DNA is TGTGCCAGCAGTGACAGGTTAAAGACTGAAGCTTTCTTT.

This rearrangement joins TRBV7-2 to TRBJ2-5; 12 positions match TRBD2. V gave up 1 base and J gave up 7 bases; unmatched junction bases: 10. The CDR3 is made up of 17 amino acids. Germline V gene sequence: CDR1 SGHTA, CDR2 FQGNSA. This CDR3 is CASSLGLAGGLSGTQYF. The CDR3, as DNA: TGTGCCAGCAGCTTAGGGCTAGCGGGGGGGCTCTCAGGGACCCAGTACTTC.

This clonotype showed up just a few times. The germline gene is not matched at one end of the junction; a read error may be the cause. CDR3 region: CASSWEGGSTVF. In DNA, the CDR3 is TGCGCCAGCAGCTGGGAGGGTGGCAGTACTGTATTC. The chain recombines TRBV5-1 with TRBJ2-4; 7 bases agree with TRBD2. Looked up from germline, CDR1 is SGHRS and CDR2 is YFSETQ. The CDR3 is made up of 12 amino acids.

This clonotype was counted only a few times. The DNA for the CDR3 is TGCGCCAGCAGCCCCCGGGGGCGGGGCTCCTACAATGAGCAGTTCTTC. Translating it yields CASSPRGRGSYNEQFF. This chain joins TRBV5-1 and TRBJ2-1, with D possibly called TRBD1 or TRBD2 (6 bases each). The CDR3 runs 16 residues. Germline CDR1 reads SGHRS; CDR2 reads YFSETQ. V was pared by 4 bases and J by 0 bases, with 14 bases between.

This rearrangement joins TRBV24-1 to TRBJ2-3; D remains unclear. This CDR3 is built from 14 residues. Germline lookup yields CDR1 KGHDR and CDR2 SFDVKD. Trimming shortened V by 3 bases and J by 4 bases, and 10 bases separated the two germline ends. Here the CDR3 reads CATSDPRAADTQYF. The CDR3 DNA reads TGTGCCACCAGTGATCCCCGGGCGGCAGATACGCAGTATTTT.

The table lists this clonotype with a few counts. This sequence joins TRBV6-1 and TRBJ1-2; D not resolved. V was pared by 8 bases and J by 6 bases, with 13 bases between. CDR1 and CDR2 from the germline V gene are MNHNS and SASEGT. The CDR3 is 12 amino acids. Written as DNA, the CDR3 is TGTGCCAGCGGAGCCCCGATTGATGGCTACACCTTC. Encoded protein: CASGAPIDGYTF.

This clonotype was seen more than once but under ten times. The chain has TRBV27 and TRBJ1-5, with 7 bases that match TRBD1. The V and J ends lost 3 bases and 3 bases, in that order; junction bases with no gene match: 5. The germline CDR1 and CDR2 sequences are MNHEY and SMNVEV (reference sequence). The CDR3 totals 15 residues. The CDR3 loop reads CASSFNDRANQPQHF. CDR3 DNA: TGTGCCAGCAGTTTTAACGACAGGGCCAATCAGCCCCAGCATTTT.